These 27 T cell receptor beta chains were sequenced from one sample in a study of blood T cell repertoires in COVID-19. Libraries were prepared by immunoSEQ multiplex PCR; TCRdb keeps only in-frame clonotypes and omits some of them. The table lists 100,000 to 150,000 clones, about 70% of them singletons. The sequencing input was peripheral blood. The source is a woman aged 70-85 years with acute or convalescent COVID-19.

Here the CDR3 reads CASSVWGGTVNTEAFF. The CDR3, as DNA: TGTGCCAGTAGTGTTTGGGGCGGGACGGTGAACACTGAAGCTTTCTTT. V gene TRBV19 combines with J gene TRBJ1-1, with D possibly matching TRBD1 (5 bases). The V end was cut by 5 bases, the J end by 0 bases, with 16 bases between. There are 16 residues in the CDR3. Per germline, CDR1 LNHDA and CDR2 SQIVND (reference sequence).

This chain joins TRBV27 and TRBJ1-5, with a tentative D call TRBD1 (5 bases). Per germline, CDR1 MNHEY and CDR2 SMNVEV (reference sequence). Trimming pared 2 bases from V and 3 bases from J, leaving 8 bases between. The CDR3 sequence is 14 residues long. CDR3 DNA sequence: TGTGCCAGCAGTTTAACACAGGTCAATCAGCCCCAGCATTTT. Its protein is CASSLTQVNQPQHF.

The CDR3 bases are TGTGCCACCAGCAGCCCCGGGACAGGGACTTACGAGCAGTACTTC. Residues: CATSSPGTGTYEQYF. The V and J genes are TRBV15 and TRBJ2-7, with 9 bases matching TRBD1. CDR3 length: 15 residues. The J segment lost 4 bases and the V segment lost 3 bases, leaving 7 bases of the junction unmatched. Germline CDR1 reads LNHNV; CDR2 reads YYDKDF (reference sequence).

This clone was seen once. The CDR3 loop reads CASSLSPRPGELFF. The CDR3 region has the DNA TGTGCCAGCAGTTTATCCCCTAGACCCGGGGAGCTGTTTTTT. The V call is TRBV27, the J call TRBJ2-2; D is ambiguous. The CDR3 is 14 amino acids. Trimming removed 0 bases from V and 6 bases from J, with 8 bases in between. Germline values: CDR1 MNHEY, CDR2 SMNVEV (reference sequence).

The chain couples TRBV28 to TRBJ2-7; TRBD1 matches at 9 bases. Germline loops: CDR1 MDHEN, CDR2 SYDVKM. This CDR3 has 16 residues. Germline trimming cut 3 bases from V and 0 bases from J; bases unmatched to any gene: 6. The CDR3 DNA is TGTGCCAGCAGTTTTTCATACAGGGGGCCCTCCTACGAGCAGTACTTC. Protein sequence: CASSFSYRGPSYEQYF.

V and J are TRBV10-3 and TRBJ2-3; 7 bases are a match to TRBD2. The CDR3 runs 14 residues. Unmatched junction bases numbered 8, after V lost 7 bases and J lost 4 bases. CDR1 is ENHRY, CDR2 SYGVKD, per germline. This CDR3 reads CAIKGGGAADTQYF. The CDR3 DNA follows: TGTGCCATCAAAGGCGGGGGAGCGGCAGATACGCAGTATTTT.

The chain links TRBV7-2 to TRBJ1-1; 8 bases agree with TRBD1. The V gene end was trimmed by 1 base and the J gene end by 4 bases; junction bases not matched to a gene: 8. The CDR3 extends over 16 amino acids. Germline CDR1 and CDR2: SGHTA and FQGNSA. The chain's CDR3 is CASSLGSGGTSTEAFF. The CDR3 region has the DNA TGTGCCAGCAGCTTAGGGTCAGGGGGCACTAGCACTGAAGCTTTCTTT.

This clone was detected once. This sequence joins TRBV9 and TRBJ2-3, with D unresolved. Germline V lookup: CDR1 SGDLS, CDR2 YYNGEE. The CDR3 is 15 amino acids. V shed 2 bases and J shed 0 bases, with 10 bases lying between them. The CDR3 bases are TGTGCCAGCAGCGTTACCTCGAGTAGCACAGATACGCAGTATTTT. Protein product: CASSVTSSSTDTQYF.

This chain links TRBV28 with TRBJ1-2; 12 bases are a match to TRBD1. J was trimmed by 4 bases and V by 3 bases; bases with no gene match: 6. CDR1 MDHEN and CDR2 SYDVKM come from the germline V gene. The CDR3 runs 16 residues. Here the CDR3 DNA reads TGTGCCAGCAGTTTGGGACAGGGGGCGCACGGCTATGGCTACACCTTC. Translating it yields CASSLGQGAHGYGYTF.

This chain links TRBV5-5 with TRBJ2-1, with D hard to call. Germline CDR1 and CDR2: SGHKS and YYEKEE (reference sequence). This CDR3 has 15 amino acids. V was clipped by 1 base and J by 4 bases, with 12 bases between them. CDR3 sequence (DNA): TGTGCCAGCAGCTTGTTTACAGACCCGTACAATGAGCAGTTCTTC. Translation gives CASSLFTDPYNEQFF.

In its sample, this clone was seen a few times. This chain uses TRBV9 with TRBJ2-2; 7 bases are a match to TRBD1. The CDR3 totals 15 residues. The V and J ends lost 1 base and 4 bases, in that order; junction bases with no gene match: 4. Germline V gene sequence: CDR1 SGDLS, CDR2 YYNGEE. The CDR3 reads CASSVSDRATGELFF. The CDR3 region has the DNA TGTGCCAGCAGCGTATCAGACAGGGCCACCGGGGAGCTGTTTTTT.

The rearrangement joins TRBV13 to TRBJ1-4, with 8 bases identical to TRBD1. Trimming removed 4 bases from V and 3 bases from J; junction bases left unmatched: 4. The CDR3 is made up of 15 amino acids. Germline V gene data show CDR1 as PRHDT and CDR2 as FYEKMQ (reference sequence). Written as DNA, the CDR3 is TGTGCCAGCAGCTCGGGGACAGGCCCTAATGAAAAACTGTTTTTT. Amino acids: CASSSGTGPNEKLFF.

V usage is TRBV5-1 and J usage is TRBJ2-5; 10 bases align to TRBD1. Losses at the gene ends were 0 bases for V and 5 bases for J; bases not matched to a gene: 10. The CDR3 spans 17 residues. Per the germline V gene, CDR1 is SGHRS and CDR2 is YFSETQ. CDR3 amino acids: CASSLAGTGALWETQYF. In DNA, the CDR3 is TGCGCCAGCAGCTTGGCGGGGACAGGGGCCCTTTGGGAGACCCAGTACTTC.

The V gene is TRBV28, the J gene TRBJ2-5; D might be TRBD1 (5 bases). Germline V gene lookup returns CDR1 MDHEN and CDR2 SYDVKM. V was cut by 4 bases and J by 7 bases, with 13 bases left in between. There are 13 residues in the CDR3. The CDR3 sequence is CASSSLGVGTQYF. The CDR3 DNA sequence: TGTGCCAGCAGTTCTTTAGGGGTGGGGACCCAGTACTTC.

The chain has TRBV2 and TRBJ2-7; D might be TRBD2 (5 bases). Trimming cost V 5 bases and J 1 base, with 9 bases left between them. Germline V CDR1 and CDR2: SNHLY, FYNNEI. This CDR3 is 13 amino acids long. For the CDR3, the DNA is TGTGCCAGCAGTTGGAGCGGTTCCTACGAGCAGTACTTC. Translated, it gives CASSWSGSYEQYF.

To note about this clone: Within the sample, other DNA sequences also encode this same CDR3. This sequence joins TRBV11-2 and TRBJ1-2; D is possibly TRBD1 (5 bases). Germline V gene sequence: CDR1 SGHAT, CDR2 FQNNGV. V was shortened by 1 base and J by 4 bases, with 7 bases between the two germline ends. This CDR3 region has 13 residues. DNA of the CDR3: TGTGCCAGCAGCTTAGGACAGTCCTATGGCTACACCTTC. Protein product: CASSLGQSYGYTF.

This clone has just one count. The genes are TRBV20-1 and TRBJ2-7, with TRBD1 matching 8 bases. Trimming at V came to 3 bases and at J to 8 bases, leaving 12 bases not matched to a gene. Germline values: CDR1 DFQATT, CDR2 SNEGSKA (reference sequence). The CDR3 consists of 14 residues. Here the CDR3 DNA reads TGCAGTGCTAGTCTCGGGACAGGTTCCAAACAGCAGTACTTC. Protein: CSASLGTGSKQQYF.

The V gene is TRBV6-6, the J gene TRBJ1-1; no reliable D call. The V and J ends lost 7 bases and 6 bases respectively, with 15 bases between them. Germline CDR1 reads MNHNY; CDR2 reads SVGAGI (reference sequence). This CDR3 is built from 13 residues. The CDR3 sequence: CASTSPTGAEAFF. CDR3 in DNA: TGTGCCAGCACCTCCCCGACGGGAGCTGAAGCTTTCTTT.

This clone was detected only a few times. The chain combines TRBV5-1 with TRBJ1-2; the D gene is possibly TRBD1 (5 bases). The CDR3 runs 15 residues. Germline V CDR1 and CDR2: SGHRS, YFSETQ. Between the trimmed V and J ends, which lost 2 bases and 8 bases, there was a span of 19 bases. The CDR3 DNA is TGCGCCAGCAGCTTAATAACCACAGGAGGGAAAGGCTACACCTTC. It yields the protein CASSLITTGGKGYTF.

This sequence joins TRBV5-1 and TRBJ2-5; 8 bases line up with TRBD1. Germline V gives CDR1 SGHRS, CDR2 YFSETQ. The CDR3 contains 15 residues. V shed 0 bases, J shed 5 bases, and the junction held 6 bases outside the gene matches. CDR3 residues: CASSLETGVMETQYF. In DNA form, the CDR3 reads TGCGCCAGCAGCTTGGAGACAGGGGTCATGGAGACCCAGTACTTC.

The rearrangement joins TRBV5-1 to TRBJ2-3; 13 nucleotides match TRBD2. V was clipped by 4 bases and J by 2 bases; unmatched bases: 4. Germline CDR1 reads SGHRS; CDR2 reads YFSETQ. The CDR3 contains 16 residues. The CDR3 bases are TGCGCCAGCAGCCCGGGACTAGCGGGGATCACAGATACGCAGTATTTT. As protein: CASSPGLAGITDTQYF. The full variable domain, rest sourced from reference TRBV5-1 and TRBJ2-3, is KAGVTQTPRYLIKTRGQQVTLSCSPISGHRSVSWYQQTPGQGLQFLFEYFSETQRNKGNFPGRFSGRQFSNSRSEMNVSTLELGDSALYLCASSPGLAGITDTQYFGPGTRLTVL.

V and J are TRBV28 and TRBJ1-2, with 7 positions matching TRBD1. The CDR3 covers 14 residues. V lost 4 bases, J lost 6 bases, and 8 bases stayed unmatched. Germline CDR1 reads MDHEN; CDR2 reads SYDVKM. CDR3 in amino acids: CASSSGTETHGYTF. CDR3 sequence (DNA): TGTGCCAGCAGTTCCGGGACAGAGACCCATGGCTACACCTTC.

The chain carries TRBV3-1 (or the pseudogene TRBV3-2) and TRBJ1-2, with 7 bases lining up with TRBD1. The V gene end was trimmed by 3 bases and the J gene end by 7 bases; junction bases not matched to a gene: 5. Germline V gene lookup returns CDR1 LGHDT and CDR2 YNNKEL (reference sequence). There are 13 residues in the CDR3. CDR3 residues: CASSQEGTAGYTF. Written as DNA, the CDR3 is TGTGCCAGCAGCCAGGAAGGGACAGCTGGCTACACCTTC.

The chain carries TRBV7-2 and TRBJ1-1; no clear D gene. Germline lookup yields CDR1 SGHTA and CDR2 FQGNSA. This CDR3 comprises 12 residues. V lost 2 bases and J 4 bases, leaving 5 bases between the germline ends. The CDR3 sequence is CASSLRPTEAFF. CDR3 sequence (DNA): TGTGCCAGCAGCTTACGTCCCACTGAAGCTTTCTTT.

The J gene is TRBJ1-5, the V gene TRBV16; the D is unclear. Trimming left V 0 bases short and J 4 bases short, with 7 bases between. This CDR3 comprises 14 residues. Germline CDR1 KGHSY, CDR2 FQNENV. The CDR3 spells CASSQSLENQPQHF. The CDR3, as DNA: TGTGCCAGCAGCCAATCTCTGGAGAATCAGCCCCAGCATTTT.

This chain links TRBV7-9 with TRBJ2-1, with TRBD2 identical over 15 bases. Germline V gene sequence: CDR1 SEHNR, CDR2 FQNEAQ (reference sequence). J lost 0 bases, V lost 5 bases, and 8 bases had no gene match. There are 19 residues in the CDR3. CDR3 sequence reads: CASSPGLAGGTSSYNEQFF. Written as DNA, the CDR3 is TGTGCCAGCAGCCCCGGACTAGCGGGAGGGACGAGCTCCTACAATGAGCAGTTCTTC. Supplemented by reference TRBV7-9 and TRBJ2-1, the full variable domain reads DTGVSQNPRHKITKRGQNVTFRCDPISEHNRLYWYRQTLGQGPEFLTYFQNEAQLEKSRLLSDRFSAERPKGSFSTLEIQRTEQGDSAMYLCASSPGLAGGTSSYNEQFFGPGTRLTVL.

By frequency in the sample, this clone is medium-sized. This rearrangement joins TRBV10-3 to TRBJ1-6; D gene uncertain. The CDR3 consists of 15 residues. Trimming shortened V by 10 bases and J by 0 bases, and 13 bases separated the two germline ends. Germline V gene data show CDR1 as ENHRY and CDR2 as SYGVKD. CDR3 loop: CATSGVSSYNSPLHF. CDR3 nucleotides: TGTGCCACTTCCGGAGTGAGCTCCTATAATTCACCCCTCCACTTT.